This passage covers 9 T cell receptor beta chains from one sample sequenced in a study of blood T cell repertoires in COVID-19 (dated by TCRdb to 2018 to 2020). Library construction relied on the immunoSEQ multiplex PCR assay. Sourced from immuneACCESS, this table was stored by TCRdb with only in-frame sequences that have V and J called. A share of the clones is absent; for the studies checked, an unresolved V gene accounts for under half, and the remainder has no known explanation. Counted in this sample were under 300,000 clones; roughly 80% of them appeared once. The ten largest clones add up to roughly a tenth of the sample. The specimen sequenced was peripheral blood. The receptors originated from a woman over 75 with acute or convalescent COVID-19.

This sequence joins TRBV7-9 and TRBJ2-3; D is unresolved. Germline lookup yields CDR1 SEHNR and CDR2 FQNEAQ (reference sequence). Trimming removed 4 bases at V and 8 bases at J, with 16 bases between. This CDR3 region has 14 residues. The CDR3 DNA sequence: TGTGCCAGCAGCTCAATACGACCGGGTGGTACGCAGTATTTT. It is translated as CASSSIRPGGTQYF.

The CDR3 DNA sequence: TGTGCCAGCAGTTCCCCCGGGGGGGGGAGTGGAGATTCACCCCTCCACTTT. Encoded protein: CASSSPGGGSGDSPLHF. The rearrangement uses TRBV28 and TRBJ1-6, with D maybe TRBD1 (5 bases). CDR3 length equals 17 residues. CDR1 and CDR2 (germline): MDHEN, SYDVKM. V lost 4 bases, J lost 8 bases, and 21 bases lay in between.

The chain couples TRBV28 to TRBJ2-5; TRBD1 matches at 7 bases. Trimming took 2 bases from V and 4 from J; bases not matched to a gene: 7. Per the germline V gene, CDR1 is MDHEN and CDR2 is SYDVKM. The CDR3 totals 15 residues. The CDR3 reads CASSLLRGSTETQYF. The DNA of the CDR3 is TGTGCCAGCAGTTTACTCAGGGGGTCGACAGAGACCCAGTACTTC.

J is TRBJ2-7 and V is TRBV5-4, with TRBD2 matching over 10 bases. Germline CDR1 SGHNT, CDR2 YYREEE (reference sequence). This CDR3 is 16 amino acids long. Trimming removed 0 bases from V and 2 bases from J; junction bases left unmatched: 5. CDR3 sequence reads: CASSLASGTSAYEQYF. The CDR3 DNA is TGTGCCAGCAGCTTGGCGTCCGGGACTAGCGCCTACGAGCAGTACTTC.

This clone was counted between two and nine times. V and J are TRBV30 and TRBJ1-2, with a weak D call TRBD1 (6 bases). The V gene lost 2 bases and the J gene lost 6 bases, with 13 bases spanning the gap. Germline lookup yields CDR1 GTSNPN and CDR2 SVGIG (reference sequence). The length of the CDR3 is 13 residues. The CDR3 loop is CAWSSDSAHGYTF. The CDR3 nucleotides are TGTGCCTGGAGTTCGGACAGTGCCCATGGCTACACCTTC.

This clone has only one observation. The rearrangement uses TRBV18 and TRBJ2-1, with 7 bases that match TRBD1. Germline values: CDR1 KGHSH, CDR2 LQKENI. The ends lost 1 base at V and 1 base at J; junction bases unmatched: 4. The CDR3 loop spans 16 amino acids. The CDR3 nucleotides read TGTGCCAGCTCACCACGAGGGGGCCTATCCTACAATGAGCAGTTCTTC. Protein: CASSPRGGLSYNEQFF.

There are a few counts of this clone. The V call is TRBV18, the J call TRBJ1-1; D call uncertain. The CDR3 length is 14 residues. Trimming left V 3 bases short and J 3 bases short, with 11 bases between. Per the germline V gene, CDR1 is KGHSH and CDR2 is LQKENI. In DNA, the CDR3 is TGTGCCAGCTCACCGACACGATCGGACACTGAAGCTTTCTTT. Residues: CASSPTRSDTEAFF. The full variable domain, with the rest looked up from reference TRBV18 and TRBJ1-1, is NAGVMQNPRHLVRRRGQEARLRCSPMKGHSHVYWYRQLPEEGLKFMVYLQKENIIDESGMPKERFSAEFPKEGPSILRIQQVVRGDSAAYFCASSPTRSDTEAFFGQGTRLTVV.

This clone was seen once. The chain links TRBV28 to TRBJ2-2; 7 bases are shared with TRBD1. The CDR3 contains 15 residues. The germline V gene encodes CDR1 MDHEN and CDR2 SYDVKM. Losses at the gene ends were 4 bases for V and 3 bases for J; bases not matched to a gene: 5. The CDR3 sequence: CASSYDRADTGELFF. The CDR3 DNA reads TGTGCCAGCAGTTACGACAGGGCGGACACCGGGGAGCTGTTTTTT.

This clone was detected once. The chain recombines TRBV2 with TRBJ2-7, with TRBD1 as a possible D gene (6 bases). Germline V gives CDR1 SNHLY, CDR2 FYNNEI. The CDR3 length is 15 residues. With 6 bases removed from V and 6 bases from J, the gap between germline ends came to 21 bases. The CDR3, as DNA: TGTGCCAGCAGGAAAAGGGGAACAGGGTCCGTCGAGCAGTACTTC. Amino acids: CASRKRGTGSVEQYF.